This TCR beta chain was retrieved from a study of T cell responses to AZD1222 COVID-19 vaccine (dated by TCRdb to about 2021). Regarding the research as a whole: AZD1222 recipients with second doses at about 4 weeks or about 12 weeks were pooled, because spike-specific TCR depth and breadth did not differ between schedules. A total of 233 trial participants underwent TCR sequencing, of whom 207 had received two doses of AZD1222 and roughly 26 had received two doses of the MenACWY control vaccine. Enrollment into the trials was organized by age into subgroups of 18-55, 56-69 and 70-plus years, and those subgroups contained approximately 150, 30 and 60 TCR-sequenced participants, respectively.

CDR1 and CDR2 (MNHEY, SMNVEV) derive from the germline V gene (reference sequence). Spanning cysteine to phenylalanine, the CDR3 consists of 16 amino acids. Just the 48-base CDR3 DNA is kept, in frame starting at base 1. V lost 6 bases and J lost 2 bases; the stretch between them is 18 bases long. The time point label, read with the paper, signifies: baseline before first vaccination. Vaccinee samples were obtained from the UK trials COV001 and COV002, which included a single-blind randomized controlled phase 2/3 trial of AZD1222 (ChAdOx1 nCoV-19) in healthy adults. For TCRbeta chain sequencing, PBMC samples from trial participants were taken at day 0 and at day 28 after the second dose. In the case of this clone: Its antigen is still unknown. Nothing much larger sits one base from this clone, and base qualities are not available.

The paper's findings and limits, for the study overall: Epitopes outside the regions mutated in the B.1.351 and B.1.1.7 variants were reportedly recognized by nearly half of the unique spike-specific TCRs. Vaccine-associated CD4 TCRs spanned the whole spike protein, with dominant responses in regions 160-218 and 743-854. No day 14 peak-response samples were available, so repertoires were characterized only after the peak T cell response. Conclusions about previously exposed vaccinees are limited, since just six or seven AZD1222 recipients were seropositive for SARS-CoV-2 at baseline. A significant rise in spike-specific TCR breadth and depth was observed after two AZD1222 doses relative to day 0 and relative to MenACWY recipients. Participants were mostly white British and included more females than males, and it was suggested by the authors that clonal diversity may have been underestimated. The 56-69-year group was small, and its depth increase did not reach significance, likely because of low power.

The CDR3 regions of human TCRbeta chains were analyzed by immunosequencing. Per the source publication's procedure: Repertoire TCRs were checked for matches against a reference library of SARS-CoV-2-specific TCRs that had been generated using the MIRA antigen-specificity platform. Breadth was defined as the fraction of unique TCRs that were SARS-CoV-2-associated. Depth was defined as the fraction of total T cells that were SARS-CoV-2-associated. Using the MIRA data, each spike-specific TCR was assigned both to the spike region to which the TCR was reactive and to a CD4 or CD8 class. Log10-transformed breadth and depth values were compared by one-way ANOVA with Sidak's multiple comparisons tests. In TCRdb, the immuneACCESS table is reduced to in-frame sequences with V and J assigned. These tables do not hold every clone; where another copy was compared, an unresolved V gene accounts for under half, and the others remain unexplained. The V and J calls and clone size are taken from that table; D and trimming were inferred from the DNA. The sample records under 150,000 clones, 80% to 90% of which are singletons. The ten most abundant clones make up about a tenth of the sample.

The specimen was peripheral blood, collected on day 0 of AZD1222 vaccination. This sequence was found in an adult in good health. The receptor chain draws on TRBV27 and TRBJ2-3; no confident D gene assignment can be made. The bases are TGTGCCAGCAGCGTAGGGCAACTACCCAACACAGATACGCAGTATTTT. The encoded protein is CASSVGQLPNTDTQYF.